The 5 T cell receptor beta chains below come from one sample, sequenced in a study of cytomegalovirus exposure and HLA in healthy donors. Method: immunoSEQ multiplex PCR; TCRdb's copy keeps in-frame clones and lacks some. The sample includes 120,000 or so clones, approximately 90% seen only once; the top ten take under 2%. The sample consisted of PBMCs. These receptors came from a woman aged 18 to 35 in good health and CMV-seronegative.

The chain has TRBV5-8 and TRBJ2-2; 7 bases match TRBD1. Germline trimming cut 5 bases from V and 3 bases from J; bases unmatched to any gene: 7. There are 15 residues in the CDR3. The germline CDR1 and CDR2 sequences are SGHTS and YDEGEE. DNA of the CDR3: TGTGCCAGCAGTAACCGACAGGGATACACCGGGGAGCTGTTTTTT. It specifies CASSNRQGYTGELFF.

V gene TRBV28 combines with J gene TRBJ2-5; TRBD2 matches 13 bases. Germline loops: CDR1 MDHEN, CDR2 SYDVKM. The ends lost 5 bases at V and 4 bases at J; junction bases unmatched: 7. CDR3 size: 16 residues. CDR3: CASSPGLAGLRETQYF. The CDR3 bases are TGTGCCAGCAGTCCGGGACTAGCGGGGCTCCGAGAGACCCAGTACTTC.

This chain uses TRBV2 with TRBJ1-5, with TRBD1 matching over 7 bases. This CDR3 has 14 amino acids. After removal of 2 bases from V and 3 bases from J, the junction contained 1 base not matched to a gene. Germline CDR1 reads SNHLY; CDR2 reads FYNNEI. The DNA of the CDR3 is TGTGCCAGCAGTGAACAGGGGGTCAATCAGCCCCAGCATTTT. Its protein product is CASSEQGVNQPQHF. Full variable domain (outside the CDR3, taken from reference TRBV2 and TRBJ1-5): EPEVTQTPSHQVTQMGQEVILRCVPISNHLYFYWYRQILGQKVEFLVSFYNNEISEKSEIFDDQFSVERPDGSNFTLKIRSTKLEDSAMYFCASSEQGVNQPQHFGDGTRLSIL.

The rearrangement joins TRBV13 to TRBJ2-2; 8 bases align to TRBD1. The CDR3 totals 15 residues. Germline values: CDR1 PRHDT, CDR2 FYEKMQ (reference sequence). V lost 4 bases, J lost 3 bases, and 4 bases stayed unmatched. The CDR3 region has the DNA TGTGCCAGCAGCTCACAGGGGGAAGACACCGGGGAGCTGTTTTTT. This gives the protein CASSSQGEDTGELFF.

V gene TRBV9 combines with J gene TRBJ2-5; the D gene is possibly TRBD1 (5 bases). Deletions cut 1 base from V and 1 base from J, with 14 bases between. Per the germline V gene, CDR1 is SGDLS and CDR2 is YYNGEE. This CDR3 region has 16 residues. The CDR3 DNA sequence: TGTGCCAGCAGCGTATCCCCAGGGCAGGGCCAAGAGACCCAGTACTTC. As protein: CASSVSPGQGQETQYF.